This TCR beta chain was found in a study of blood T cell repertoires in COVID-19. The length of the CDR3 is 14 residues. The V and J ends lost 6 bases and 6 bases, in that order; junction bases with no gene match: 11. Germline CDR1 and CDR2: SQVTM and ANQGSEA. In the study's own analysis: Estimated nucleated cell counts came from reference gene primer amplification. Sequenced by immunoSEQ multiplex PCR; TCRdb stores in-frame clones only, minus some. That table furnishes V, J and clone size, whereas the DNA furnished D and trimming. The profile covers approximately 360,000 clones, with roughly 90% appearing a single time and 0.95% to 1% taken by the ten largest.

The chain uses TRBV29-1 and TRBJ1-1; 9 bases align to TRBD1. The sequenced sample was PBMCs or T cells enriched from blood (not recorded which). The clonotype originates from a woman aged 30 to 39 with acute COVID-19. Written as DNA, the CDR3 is TGCAGCGTAGAGACGGACAGGGGAGTACCTGAAGCTTTCTTT. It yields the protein CSVETDRGVPEAFF.